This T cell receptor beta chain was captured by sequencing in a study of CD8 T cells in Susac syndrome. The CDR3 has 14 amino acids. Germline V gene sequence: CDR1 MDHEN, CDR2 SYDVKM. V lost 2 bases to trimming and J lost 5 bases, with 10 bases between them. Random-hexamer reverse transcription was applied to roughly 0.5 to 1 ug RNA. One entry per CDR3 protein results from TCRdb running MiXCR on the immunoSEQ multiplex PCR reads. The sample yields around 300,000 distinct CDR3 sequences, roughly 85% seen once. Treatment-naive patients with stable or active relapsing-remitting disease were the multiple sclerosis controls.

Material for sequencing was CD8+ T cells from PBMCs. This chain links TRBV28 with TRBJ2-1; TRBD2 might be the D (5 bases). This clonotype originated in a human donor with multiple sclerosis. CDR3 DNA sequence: TGTGCCAGCAGTTTAACGGGATTAAACAATGAGCAGTTCTTC. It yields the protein CASSLTGLNNEQFF.